The 17 T cell receptor beta chains presented below share a single source sample, sequenced in a study of blood T cell repertoires in COVID-19. Here immunoSEQ multiplex PCR was the method, and the copy in TCRdb shows in-frame clones only, minus some. The repertoire holds around 120,000 clones, with around 76% as singletons. The sequencing input was peripheral blood. The receptors derive from a man aged 70-80 years with acute or convalescent COVID-19.

The V gene is TRBV12-3 or TRBV12-4, the J gene TRBJ1-2; 10 bases agree with TRBD1. V shed 7 bases, J shed 5 bases, and the junction held 1 base outside the gene matches. This CDR3 has 12 amino acids. The CDR3 here is CASMGQGYGYTF. The CDR3 DNA is TGTGCCAGCATGGGACAGGGGTATGGCTACACCTTC.

The genes are TRBV7-2 and TRBJ1-1; D is undetermined. V shed 2 bases and J shed 4 bases, with 20 bases lying between them. CDR3 length: 17 amino acids. Per the germline V gene, CDR1 is SGHTA and CDR2 is FQGNSA. Written as DNA, the CDR3 is TGTGCCAGCAGCTTATGGGTGAACTATGGAGGGAGCACTGAAGCTTTCTTT. Its translation: CASSLWVNYGGSTEAFF.

The CDR3 here is CASSVQSTNEKLFF. The CDR3 region has the DNA TGTGCCAGCAGCGTCCAATCAACTAATGAAAAACTGTTTTTT. This sequence joins TRBV7-9 and TRBJ1-4; no reliable D call. The CDR3 spans 14 residues. Looked up from germline, CDR1 is SEHNR and CDR2 is FQNEAQ (reference sequence). V was cut by 5 bases and J by 0 bases, with 7 bases left in between.

CDR3 sequence reads: CASSENRDRSYNSPLHF. Here the CDR3 DNA reads TGTGCCAGCAGCGAGAACAGGGACCGCTCCTATAATTCACCCCTCCACTTT. The chain combines TRBV9 with TRBJ1-6; a possible D gene is TRBD1 (6 bases). Germline CDR1 SGDLS, CDR2 YYNGEE. The V end lost 3 bases, the J end lost 0 bases, and 13 bases lay between the germline ends. The CDR3 runs to 17 residues. The full variable domain, in which reference TRBV9 and TRBJ1-6 provide the parts outside the CDR3, is DSGVTQTPKHLITATGQRVTLRCSPRSGDLSVYWYQQSLDQGLQFLIQYYNGEERAKGNILERFSAQQFPDLHSELNLSSLELGDSALYFCASSENRDRSYNSPLHFGNGTRLTVT.

J is TRBJ1-1 and V is TRBV7-9, with 8 nucleotides matching TRBD1. This CDR3 is 15 amino acids long. V shed 5 bases, J shed 0 bases, and the junction held 5 bases outside the gene matches. Germline CDR1 is SEHNR and CDR2 is FQNEAQ (reference sequence). DNA of the CDR3: TGTGCCAGCAGCGTCTGGACAGGGCTGAACACTGAAGCTTTCTTT. Residues: CASSVWTGLNTEAFF.

V usage is TRBV5-1 and J usage is TRBJ1-6; D not resolved. Trimming pared 6 bases from V and 6 bases from J, leaving 13 bases between. Germline CDR1 reads SGHRS; CDR2 reads YFSETQ. This CDR3 is built from 14 residues. The CDR3 region has the DNA TGCGCCAGCACGCAGGAGGTACCTAATTCACCCCTCCACTTT. This codes for CASTQEVPNSPLHF.

This chain joins TRBV5-1 and TRBJ1-4, with D possibly TRBD1 on 6 matching bases. The CDR3 totals 14 residues. Germline V CDR1 and CDR2: SGHRS, YFSETQ. V gave up 3 bases and J gave up 4 bases, with 10 bases separating them. The chain's CDR3 is CASSSQGNNEKLFF. DNA for the CDR3: TGCGCCAGCAGCTCGCAGGGGAATAATGAAAAACTGTTTTTT.

This rearrangement joins TRBV15 to TRBJ2-7; 8 nucleotides agree with TRBD1. V was pared by 0 bases and J by 6 bases, with 10 bases of the junction left unmatched. Germline V gives CDR1 LNHNV, CDR2 YYDKDF (reference sequence). The CDR3 runs to 16 residues. CDR3: CATSRDQNRGDVEQYF. In nucleotides, the CDR3 is TGTGCCACCAGCAGAGATCAGAACAGGGGGGACGTCGAGCAGTACTTC.

This clone occurred a few times. The genes are TRBV4-2 and TRBJ1-1, with 9 bases that match TRBD1. J was trimmed by 8 bases and V by 3 bases; bases with no gene match: 16. The germline gives CDR1 LGHNA, CDR2 YNFKEQ. CDR3 length equals 17 residues. CDR3 DNA sequence: TGTGCCAGCAGCCATCTTTTTTCCGGGACAGGGCATTGGGAAGCTTTCTTT. Its protein product is CASSHLFSGTGHWEAFF.

The rearrangement uses TRBV5-1 and TRBJ2-2; TRBD1 agrees at 8 bases. The germline V gene has CDR1 SGHRS and CDR2 YFSETQ. J gave up 1 base and V 4 bases, and 6 bases lay outside the gene matches. This CDR3 has 16 residues. The CDR3 bases are TGCGCCAGCAGCCGGACGGGACAGGTGAACACCGGGGAGCTGTTTTTT. Translating it yields CASSRTGQVNTGELFF.

The chain uses TRBV5-1 and TRBJ2-1; perhaps TRBD1 as D (5 bases). The germline V gene has CDR1 SGHRS and CDR2 YFSETQ. The CDR3 is made up of 16 amino acids. V lost 4 bases and J lost 7, with 21 bases in between. In DNA form, the CDR3 reads TGCGCCAGCAGCCCGTCAGGGCAGGGCCGAAAAAATGAGCAGTTCTTC. Translation: CASSPSGQGRKNEQFF.

J is TRBJ2-5 and V is TRBV6-4, with 7 bases fitting TRBD1. Germline lookup yields CDR1 MRHNA and CDR2 SNTAGT. The CDR3 contains 13 residues. The J segment lost 8 bases and the V segment lost 4 bases, leaving 7 bases of the junction unmatched. The CDR3 spells CASSATGAGTQYF. In nucleotides, the CDR3 is TGTGCCAGCAGTGCTACAGGGGCCGGAACCCAGTACTTC.

The chain combines TRBV24-1 with TRBJ2-6; D is undetermined. Deletions cut 3 bases from V and 0 bases from J, with 5 bases between. The germline V gene has CDR1 KGHDR and CDR2 SFDVKD. This CDR3 has 15 residues. Written as DNA, the CDR3 is TGTGCCACCAGTGATGGCAGCTCTGGGGCCAACGTCCTGACTTTC. Its translation is CATSDGSSGANVLTF.

Turning to this clone: Other DNA variants within this sample encode the same CDR3. The V and J genes are TRBV27 and TRBJ1-6, with D maybe TRBD1 (6 bases). Trimming shortened V by 6 bases and J by 7 bases, and 13 bases separated the two germline ends. CDR1 and CDR2 from the germline V gene are MNHEY and SMNVEV (reference sequence). The CDR3 covers 14 residues. The CDR3 here is CASRTGQGNSPLHF. CDR3 nucleotide sequence: TGTGCCAGCAGGACAGGTCAGGGGAATTCACCCCTCCACTTT.

In this sample, this clone turned up many times. Other DNA variants within this sample encode the same CDR3. The CDR3 loop reads CASSLGQASNQPQHF. The CDR3 coding sequence is TGTGCCAGCAGCTTGGGGCAGGCTAGCAATCAGCCCCAGCATTTT. The rearrangement joins TRBV5-6 to TRBJ1-5; D gene unclear. V lost 0 bases, J lost 0 bases, and 7 bases lay in between. CDR3 length: 15 residues. Germline V gene lookup returns CDR1 SGHDT and CDR2 YYEEEE.

The gene calls are TRBV2 and TRBJ1-1, with TRBD1 matching 7 bases. The V gene's germline CDR1 is SNHLY and CDR2 FYNNEI. The CDR3 totals 14 residues. With 4 bases clipped from V and 3 bases from J, the junction kept 5 bases outside the gene matches. CDR3 protein: CASSAPGGYTEAFF. The CDR3 DNA follows: TGTGCCAGCAGTGCGCCAGGGGGTTACACTGAAGCTTTCTTT.

The V call is TRBV30, the J call TRBJ1-3, with 11 positions matching TRBD1. The CDR3 is 15 residues long. After removal of 3 bases from V and 3 bases from J, the junction contained 4 bases not matched to a gene. CDR1 GTSNPN and CDR2 SVGIG come from the germline V gene (reference sequence). In DNA form, the CDR3 reads TGTGCCTGGAGGGGGGACAGGGGGTTTGGAAACACCATATATTTT. Encoded protein: CAWRGDRGFGNTIYF.